One and the same sample provided the 32 T cell receptor beta chains below, sequenced in a study of identifying expanded T cells in peripheral blood. Sequencing was performed with immunoSEQ multiplex PCR; in TCRdb, only in-frame clones are kept and a portion is missing. Among approximately 130,000 clones listed, less than 90% were seen once. Sequenced input: blood. The receptors shown here come from a person between 18 and 75 years old in good health.

This sequence joins TRBV5-1 and TRBJ1-4, with 8 nucleotides matching TRBD1. With 2 bases clipped from V and 0 bases from J, the junction kept 6 bases outside the gene matches. Germline CDR1 reads SGHRS; CDR2 reads YFSETQ. This CDR3 region has 17 residues. This chain's CDR3 is CASSFAGQGATNEKLFF. In DNA form, the CDR3 reads TGCGCCAGCAGCTTCGCCGGACAGGGAGCAACTAATGAAAAACTGTTTTTT.

This clone is a singleton in its sample. For the CDR3, the DNA is TGTGCCAGTAGTACCGACAGGGGAGCGTCACCCCTCCACTTT. This sequence encodes CASSTDRGASPLHF. This chain joins TRBV19 and TRBJ1-6, with TRBD1 matching 8 bases. CDR1 and CDR2 from the germline V gene are LNHDA and SQIVND (reference sequence). The CDR3 extends over 14 amino acids. The ends lost 4 bases at V and 10 bases at J; junction bases unmatched: 6.

The chain employs TRBV28 and TRBJ1-1; TRBD1 might be the D (5 bases). V was shortened by 8 bases and J by 1 base, with 11 bases between the two germline ends. Germline V gene sequence: CDR1 MDHEN, CDR2 SYDVKM. The CDR3 loop spans 13 amino acids. The CDR3 sequence is CASPIQGNTEAFF. CDR3 DNA: TGTGCCAGCCCGATTCAGGGGAACACTGAAGCTTTCTTT.

The J gene is TRBJ1-1, the V gene TRBV11-3, with a possible D match to TRBD1 (5 bases). Looked up from germline, CDR1 is SGHNT and CDR2 is YENEEA. The CDR3 runs to 14 residues. The germline V and J ends were trimmed by 5 bases and 7 bases, with 17 bases remaining between them. CDR3 DNA sequence: TGTGCCAGCAGCCCTGGGGGTATGAGGGGTGAAGCTTTCTTT. Its translation: CASSPGGMRGEAFF.

The chain employs TRBV7-2 and TRBJ1-2; 7 nucleotides align to TRBD1. The CDR3 runs 16 residues. V gave up 3 bases and J gave up 3 bases; unmatched junction bases: 10. Germline CDR1 and CDR2: SGHTA and FQGNSA. DNA for the CDR3: TGTGCCAGCAGCTTTTCACTCTCCGGACAGGACTATGGCTACACCTTC. Translation gives CASSFSLSGQDYGYTF.

The CDR3 coding sequence is TGCGCCAGCAAAGTAGGGGAGAACACTGAAGCTTTCTTT. Protein: CASKVGENTEAFF. The rearrangement uses TRBV5-1 and TRBJ1-1; possible D gene TRBD1, 5 bases. Trimming shortened V by 6 bases and J by 1 base, and 10 bases separated the two germline ends. CDR3 size: 13 residues. Germline V gives CDR1 SGHRS, CDR2 YFSETQ.

This chain uses TRBV9 with TRBJ1-3; D is unclear. V lost 3 bases and J 0 bases, leaving 7 bases between the germline ends. Germline V gives CDR1 SGDLS, CDR2 YYNGEE. The CDR3 consists of 14 residues. The CDR3, as DNA: TGTGCCAGCAGCGGACCTAGCTCTGGAAACACCATATATTTT. It encodes CASSGPSSGNTIYF.

The chain links TRBV10-2 to TRBJ2-7; D uncertain. Germline assignment: CDR1 WSHSY and CDR2 SAAADI. Deletions cut 6 bases from V and 0 bases from J, with 12 bases between. The CDR3 runs 14 residues. CDR3 in amino acids: CASRAASLSYEQYF. The CDR3, as DNA: TGCGCCAGCAGGGCAGCATCCCTCTCCTACGAGCAGTACTTC.

The chain carries TRBV7-2 and TRBJ2-5; perhaps TRBD2 as D (5 bases). CDR1 is SGHTA and CDR2 is FQGNSA in the germline V gene. Trimming cost V 1 base and J 11 bases, with 14 bases left between them. The CDR3 extends over 13 amino acids. The CDR3 loop is CASSLESGRGQYF. The CDR3, as DNA: TGTGCCAGCAGCTTAGAGTCGGGGAGAGGGCAGTACTTC.

The gene calls are TRBV19 and TRBJ2-3; D is undetermined. Trimming left V 3 bases short and J 3 bases short, with 22 bases between. Per germline, CDR1 LNHDA and CDR2 SQIVND (reference sequence). This CDR3 is 18 amino acids long. DNA for the CDR3: TGTGCCAGTAGTATTGTAAAGTTGGGTGAGTGGGTAACAGATACGCAGTATTTT. This gives the protein CASSIVKLGEWVTDTQYF.

V usage is TRBV6-1 and J usage is TRBJ2-5; no clear D gene. The CDR3 totals 13 residues. Trimming took off 4 bases at V and 5 bases at J, with 11 bases between the two ends. Germline loops: CDR1 MNHNS, CDR2 SASEGT. The DNA of the CDR3 is TGTGCCAGCAGTGTGACCGGAATCGAGACCCAGTACTTC. It is translated as CASSVTGIETQYF.

The chain links TRBV18 to TRBJ1-2; D perhaps matches TRBD1 (5 bases). Germline assignment: CDR1 KGHSH and CDR2 LQKENI. The CDR3 runs to 14 residues. V lost 4 bases to trimming and J lost 4 bases, with 13 bases between them. The CDR3 nucleotides are TGTGCCAGCTCACTTCGGGAAGACAGCTATGGCTACACCTTC. This translates into CASSLREDSYGYTF. The entire variable domain, with the rest obtained from reference TRBV18 and TRBJ1-2, is as follows: NAGVMQNPRHLVRRRGQEARLRCSPMKGHSHVYWYRQLPEEGLKFMVYLQKENIIDESGMPKERFSAEFPKEGPSILRIQQVVRGDSAAYFCASSLREDSYGYTFGSGTRLTVV.

The rearrangement links TRBV6-5 to TRBJ2-3; a weak D match, TRBD2 (7 bases). The CDR3 is 14 amino acids. Germline-derived CDR1 and CDR2 are MNHEY and SVGAGI. Trimming cost V 0 bases and J 5 bases, with 9 bases left between them. The CDR3: CASSYSGGRDTQYF. DNA for the CDR3: TGTGCCAGCAGTTACTCGGGGGGGCGAGATACGCAGTATTTT.

The CDR3 DNA reads TGTGCCACCTGGGGATTAGCGGGAGGAACCGGGGAGCTGTTTTTT. This translates into CATWGLAGGTGELFF. The V and J genes are TRBV28 and TRBJ2-2, with 10 bases aligning to TRBD2. The CDR3 runs 15 residues. The junction had 10 bases not matched to a gene; V was cut back by 10 bases and J by 5 bases. Germline V CDR1 and CDR2: MDHEN, SYDVKM.

V gene TRBV2 combines with J gene TRBJ2-3; 13 bases agree with TRBD2. Germline V gene sequence: CDR1 SNHLY, CDR2 FYNNEI. The trim removed 5 bases at V and 6 bases at J, leaving 5 bases unmatched. The CDR3 has 15 amino acids. Here the CDR3 reads CASSLTSGGVDTQYF. The CDR3 nucleotides read TGTGCCAGCAGTCTAACTAGCGGGGGGGTTGATACGCAGTATTTT.

The gene calls are TRBV7-3 and TRBJ2-1; tentatively, D is TRBD2 (7 bases). Trimming removed 2 bases from V and 7 bases from J, with 15 bases in between. Germline V CDR1 and CDR2: SGHTA, FQGTGA. The CDR3 length is 15 residues. CDR3 residues: CASSLLGGLDNEQFF. CDR3 DNA sequence: TGTGCCAGCAGCTTACTGGGGGGGCTCGATAATGAGCAGTTCTTC.

This chain connects TRBV6-1 to TRBJ2-5; D may be TRBD2 (5 bases). V was cut by 8 bases and J by 5 bases, with 12 bases left in between. Germline CDR1 reads MNHNS; CDR2 reads SASEGT. CDR3 size: 12 residues. The CDR3 nucleotides read TGTGCCAGCGTTTACCGAGGGGAGACCCAGTACTTC. Its translation: CASVYRGETQYF.

The chain recombines TRBV7-3 with TRBJ2-7; 10 bases map to TRBD2. The CDR3 is made up of 15 amino acids. V gave up 5 bases and J gave up 5 bases; unmatched junction bases: 9. The germline V gene has CDR1 SGHTA and CDR2 FQGTGA. The CDR3 protein is CASSPGTSEPNEQYF. The CDR3 nucleotides are TGTGCCAGCAGCCCGGGGACTAGCGAGCCCAACGAGCAGTACTTC.

This clone was observed once. The rearrangement links TRBV27 to TRBJ2-2; 8 bases are a match to TRBD2. The CDR3 spans 15 residues. Trimming cost V 5 bases and J 2 bases; bases outside gene matches: 4. Germline CDR1 is MNHEY and CDR2 is SMNVEV (reference sequence). DNA for the CDR3: TGTGCCAGCAGTGCCGCGGGAGGTAACACCGGGGAGCTGTTTTTT. This translates into CASSAAGGNTGELFF.

This chain uses TRBV28 with TRBJ1-4; D ambiguous. V gave up 4 bases and J gave up 0 bases, with 9 bases separating them. Looked up from germline, CDR1 is MDHEN and CDR2 is SYDVKM. The CDR3 has 15 residues. The DNA for the CDR3 is TGTGCCAGCAGTTCGGGAAGAGCAACTAATGAAAAACTGTTTTTT. Translating it yields CASSSGRATNEKLFF.

The V and J genes are TRBV7-2 and TRBJ1-2, with no clear D. This CDR3 has 13 residues. The germline CDR1 and CDR2 sequences are SGHTA and FQGNSA. V gave up 3 bases and J gave up 10 bases, with 15 bases separating them. The CDR3 DNA reads as TGTGCCAGCAGCTTCATAGACTATGCCGACTACACCTTC. Residues: CASSFIDYADYTF.

The chain is built from TRBV19 and TRBJ2-1; TRBD2 matches 9 bases. The CDR3 extends over 15 amino acids. The V gene end was trimmed by 1 base and the J gene end by 8 bases; junction bases not matched to a gene: 6. Germline V gives CDR1 LNHDA, CDR2 SQIVND (reference sequence). This CDR3 reads CASSIVTSGTHEQFF. The CDR3 DNA sequence: TGTGCCAGTAGTATAGTGACTAGCGGTACTCATGAGCAGTTCTTC.

V gene TRBV11-2 combines with J gene TRBJ1-1; D is possibly TRBD1 (5 bases). Per the germline V gene, CDR1 is SGHAT and CDR2 is FQNNGV. V dropped 4 bases and J dropped 2 bases, with 11 bases sitting between them. The CDR3 is 14 residues long. CDR3 DNA sequence: TGTGCCAGCAGCTCACGGGACCGCAACACTGAAGCTTTCTTT. This gives the protein CASSSRDRNTEAFF.

The chain couples TRBV19 to TRBJ2-7; 9 nucleotides agree with TRBD1. The CDR3 is 14 residues long. V dropped 5 bases and J dropped 7; count of bases not matched to a gene: 9. Per the germline V gene, CDR1 is LNHDA and CDR2 is SQIVND (reference sequence). This chain's CDR3 is CASSLRDRAWEQYF. The CDR3 bases are TGTGCCAGTAGTCTCCGGGACAGGGCCTGGGAGCAGTACTTC.

The chain recombines TRBV18 with TRBJ1-4; 7 bases match TRBD1. Germline values: CDR1 KGHSH, CDR2 LQKENI. V was pared by 6 bases and J by 2 bases, with 6 bases of the junction left unmatched. The CDR3 extends over 15 amino acids. The chain's CDR3 is CASSPEQGTNEKLFF. CDR3 nucleotides: TGTGCCAGCTCCCCTGAACAGGGGACTAATGAAAAACTGTTTTTT.

This chain joins TRBV28 and TRBJ2-7; D may be TRBD1 (6 bases). Germline-derived CDR1 and CDR2 are MDHEN and SYDVKM. Trimming shortened V by 6 bases and J by 0 bases, and 9 bases separated the two germline ends. The CDR3 contains 13 residues. The CDR3, as DNA: TGTGCCAGCAGGCTGACAGGCTCCTACGAGCAGTACTTC. This encodes CASRLTGSYEQYF.

The rearrangement joins TRBV6-5 to TRBJ1-6; perhaps TRBD1 as D (6 bases). Per the germline V gene, CDR1 is MNHEY and CDR2 is SVGAGI. The CDR3 covers 14 residues. The V gene lost 6 bases and the J gene lost 8 bases, with 14 bases spanning the gap. The CDR3 coding sequence is TGTGCCAGCAGCCGTTCCGGGGGCGATTCACCCCTCCACTTT. Translating gives CASSRSGGDSPLHF.

This clone was seen just once. The rearrangement joins TRBV11-3 to TRBJ2-4; unclear D gene. Looked up from germline, CDR1 is SGHNT and CDR2 is YENEEA. The CDR3 runs to 13 residues. Deletions cut 2 bases from V and 9 bases from J, with 11 bases between. As DNA, the CDR3 is TGTGCCAGCAGCTTATCAGAGGTGTCCATTCAGTACTTC. Protein product: CASSLSEVSIQYF.

This chain links TRBV28 with TRBJ2-5; 12 bases are a match to TRBD2. The CDR3 is made up of 15 amino acids. CDR1 is MDHEN and CDR2 is SYDVKM in the germline V gene. Trimming took 6 bases from V and 4 from J; bases not matched to a gene: 6. This CDR3 reads CASRHGTSGPETQYF. The CDR3 DNA is TGTGCCAGCAGGCACGGGACTAGCGGGCCAGAGACCCAGTACTTC.

This chain joins TRBV11-3 and TRBJ2-7; 9 bases line up with TRBD1. CDR3 length: 14 residues. Germline values: CDR1 SGHNT, CDR2 YENEEA. V was clipped by 4 bases and J by 0 bases; unmatched bases: 1. The CDR3: CASSSGQGSYEQYF. The CDR3 bases are TGTGCCAGCAGCTCGGGACAGGGCTCCTACGAGCAGTACTTC.

The chain uses TRBV29-1 and TRBJ2-7, with D perhaps TRBD1 or TRBD2 (6 bases each). Per the germline V gene, CDR1 is SQVTM and CDR2 is ANQGSEA. Trimming cost V 4 bases and J 1 base, with 17 bases left between them. CDR3 length: 15 amino acids. CDR3 region: CSVGGAGLRSYEQYF. The CDR3 DNA reads as TGCAGCGTTGGGGGGGCGGGGCTCAGGTCCTACGAGCAGTACTTC.

The chain employs TRBV6-4 and TRBJ1-5; TRBD1 agrees at 12 bases. The CDR3 totals 19 residues. The germline V gene encodes CDR1 MRHNA and CDR2 SNTAGT. With V trimmed by 2 bases and J by 4 bases, 12 bases remained unmatched. The CDR3, as DNA: TGTGCCAGCAGTGACCTAATCGGGACAGGGGGCGCGGATAATCAGCCCCAGCATTTT. This translates into CASSDLIGTGGADNQPQHF.